This T cell receptor (beta chain) was recorded in a study of regulatory T cells in long-lasting Graves disease. Whole-study findings and limits: Between persistent patients, a few thousand public clonotypes were shared, exceeding the roughly 940 shared between new patients. Gene preferences differed: TRBV28, TRBJ1-2, TRBJ2-5 in persistent cases.

The table lists this clonotype with a count of one. The antigen remains undetermined. A clone one base away is much larger, so this may be a read error. HTBI primers from iRepertoire and Arm-PCR of CDR3 regions yielded the TCR beta libraries. TCRdb redid the calling of the multiplex PCR reads with MiXCR, one entry per CDR3 protein. The data show just over 600,000 distinct CDR3 sequences, roughly 16% seen once. Per the germline V gene, CDR1 is LGHDT and CDR2 is YNNKEL (reference sequence). V was cut by 6 bases and J by 5 bases, with 9 bases left in between. The length of the CDR3 is 12 residues. Time point noted: newly diagnosed GD, antithyroid drugs for less than 3 months. PBMCs were the source of the RNA used for TCR sequencing. The diagnosis of Graves' disease used American Thyroid Association guidelines. A further study also used this sample, focusing on T cells in Graves' hyperthyroidism and ophthalmopathy. That paper adds: The study excluded patients with uncontrolled infection, other autoimmune disease, pregnancy or lactation.

This sequence was found in a woman under 40 with Graves disease. The sequenced sample was peripheral blood mononuclear cells (PBMCs), obtained at new diagnosis, from a patient treated with antithyroid drugs. This rearrangement joins TRBV3-1 to TRBJ2-3; a possible D gene is TRBD2 (6 bases). This CDR3 reads CASRRAGDTQYF. The DNA of the CDR3 is TGTGCCAGCAGACGAGCGGGAGATACGCAGTATTTT.